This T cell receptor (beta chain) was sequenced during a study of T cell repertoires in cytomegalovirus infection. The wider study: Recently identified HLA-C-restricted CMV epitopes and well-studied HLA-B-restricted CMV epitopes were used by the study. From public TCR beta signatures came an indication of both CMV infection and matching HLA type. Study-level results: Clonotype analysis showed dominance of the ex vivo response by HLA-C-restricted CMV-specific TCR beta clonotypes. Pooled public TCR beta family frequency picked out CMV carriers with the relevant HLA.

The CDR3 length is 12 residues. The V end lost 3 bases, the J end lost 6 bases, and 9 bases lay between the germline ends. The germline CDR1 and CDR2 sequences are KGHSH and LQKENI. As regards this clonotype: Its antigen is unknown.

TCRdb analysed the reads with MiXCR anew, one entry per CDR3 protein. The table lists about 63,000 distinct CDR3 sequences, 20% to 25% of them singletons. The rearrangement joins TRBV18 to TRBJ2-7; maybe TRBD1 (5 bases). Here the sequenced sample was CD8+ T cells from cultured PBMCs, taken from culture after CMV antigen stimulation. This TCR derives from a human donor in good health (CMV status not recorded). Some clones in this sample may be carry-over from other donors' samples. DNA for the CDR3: TGTGCCAGCTCACCGACAGATGGCGAGCAGTACTTC. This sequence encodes CASSPTDGEQYF. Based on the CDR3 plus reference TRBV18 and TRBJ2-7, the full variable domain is NAGVMQNPRHLVRRRGQEARLRCSPMKGHSHVYWYRQLPEEGLKFMVYLQKENIIDESGMPKERFSAEFPKEGPSILRIQQVVRGDSAAYFCASSPTDGEQYFGPGTRLTVT.